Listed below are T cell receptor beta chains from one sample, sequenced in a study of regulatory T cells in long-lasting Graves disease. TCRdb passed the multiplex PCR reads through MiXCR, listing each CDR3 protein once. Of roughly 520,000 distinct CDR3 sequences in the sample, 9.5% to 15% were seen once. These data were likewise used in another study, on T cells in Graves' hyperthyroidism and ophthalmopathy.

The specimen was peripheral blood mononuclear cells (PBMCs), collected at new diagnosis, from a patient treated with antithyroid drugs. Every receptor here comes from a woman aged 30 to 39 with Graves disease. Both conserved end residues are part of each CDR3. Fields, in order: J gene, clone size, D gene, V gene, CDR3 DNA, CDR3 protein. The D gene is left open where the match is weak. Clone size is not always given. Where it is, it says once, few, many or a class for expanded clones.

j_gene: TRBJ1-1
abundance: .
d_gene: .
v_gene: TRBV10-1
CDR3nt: TGCGCCAGCAGTGAAGGCAGAAGTAACACTGAAGCTTTCTTT
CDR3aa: CASSEGRSNTEAFF

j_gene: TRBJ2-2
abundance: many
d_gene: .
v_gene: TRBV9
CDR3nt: TGTGCCAGCAGCGTCAGATTGGGGCCCGGGGAGCTGTTTTTT
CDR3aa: CASSVRLGPGELFF

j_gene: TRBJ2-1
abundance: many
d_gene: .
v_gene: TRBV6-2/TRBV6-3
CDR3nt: TGTGCCAGCAGTACAACAGGGTGGGTGTACAATGAGCAGTTCTTC
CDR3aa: CASSTTGWVYNEQFF

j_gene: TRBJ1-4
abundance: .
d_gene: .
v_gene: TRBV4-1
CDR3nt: TGCGCCAGCAGCCAGCTTAGCCGGGCCGGCAATGAAAAACTGTTTTTT
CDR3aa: CASSQLSRAGNEKLFF

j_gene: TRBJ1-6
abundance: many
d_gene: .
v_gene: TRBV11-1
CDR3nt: TGTGCCAGCAGCTTAGCGGCCGGGCGTTCACCCCTCCACTTT
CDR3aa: CASSLAAGRSPLHF

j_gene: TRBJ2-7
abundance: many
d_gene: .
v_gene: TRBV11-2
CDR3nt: TGTGCCAGCAGCTTCGCCGCCTACGAGCAGTACTTC
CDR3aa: CASSFAAYEQYF

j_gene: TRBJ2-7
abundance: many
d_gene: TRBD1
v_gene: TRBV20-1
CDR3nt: TGCAGCCCACGACAGGGGGCCTCGGGCGAGCAGTACTTC
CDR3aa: CSPRQGASGEQYF

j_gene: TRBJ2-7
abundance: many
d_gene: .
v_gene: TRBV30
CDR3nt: TGTGCCTGGAGTGTAAGGTCAAGAGGTTACGAGCAGTACTTC
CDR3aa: CAWSVRSRGYEQYF

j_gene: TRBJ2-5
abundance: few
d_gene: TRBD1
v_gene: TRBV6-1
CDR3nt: TGTGCCAGCAGTAGCGCCGGGACAGGGGAAGGTGAGACCCAGTACTTC
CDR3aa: CASSSAGTGEGETQYF

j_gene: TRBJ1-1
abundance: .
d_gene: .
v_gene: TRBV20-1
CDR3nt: TGCAGTGCTAGAGGAAGTGGAGGCTGGGACACTGAAGCTTTCTTT
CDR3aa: CSARGSGGWDTEAFF

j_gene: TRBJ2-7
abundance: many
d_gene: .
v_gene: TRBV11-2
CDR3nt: TGTGCCAGCAGCTTTACAGGCGCCTACGAGCAGTACTTC
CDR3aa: CASSFTGAYEQYF

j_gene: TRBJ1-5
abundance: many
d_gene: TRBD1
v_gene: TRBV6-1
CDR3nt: TGTGCCAGCAGATCCGGGACAGGGAGTCAGCCCCAGCATTTT
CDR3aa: CASRSGTGSQPQHF

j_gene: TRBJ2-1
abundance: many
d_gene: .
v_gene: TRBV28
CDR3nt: TGTGCCAGCAGTTTCCAGGGCACGGGGTATGAGCAGTTCTTC
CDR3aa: CASSFQGTGYEQFF

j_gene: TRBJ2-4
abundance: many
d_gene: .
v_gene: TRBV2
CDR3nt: TGTGCCAGCAGTGAATTAAGGGTCGACGCCAAAAACATTCAGTACTTC
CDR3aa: CASSELRVDAKNIQYF

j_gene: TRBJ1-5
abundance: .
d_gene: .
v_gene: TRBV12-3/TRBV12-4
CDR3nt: TGTGCCAGCAGTCGGAACGGGGGGATGAATCAGCCCCAGCATTTT
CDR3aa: CASSRNGGMNQPQHF

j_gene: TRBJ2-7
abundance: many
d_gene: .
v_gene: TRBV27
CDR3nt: TGTGCCAGCAGTTTAAGTATCGCGGCACCTAGGTCCTACGAGCAGTACTTC
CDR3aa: CASSLSIAAPRSYEQYF

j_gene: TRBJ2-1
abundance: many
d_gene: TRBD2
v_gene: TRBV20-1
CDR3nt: TGCAGTGCTAGAGCGGGGGCGGGAGGGCTTGATAATGAGCAGTTCTTC
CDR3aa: CSARAGAGGLDNEQFF

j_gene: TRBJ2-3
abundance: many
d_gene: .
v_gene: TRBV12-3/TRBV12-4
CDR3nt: TGTGCCAGCAGCTTATTGGTAGATACGCAGTATTTT
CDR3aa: CASSLLVDTQYF

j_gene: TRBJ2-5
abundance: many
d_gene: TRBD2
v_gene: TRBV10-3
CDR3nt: TGTGCCATCGGCGGGAGTGCAGAGACCCAGTACTTC
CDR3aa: CAIGGSAETQYF

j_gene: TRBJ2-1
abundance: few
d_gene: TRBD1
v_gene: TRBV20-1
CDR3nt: TGCAGTGCTACACCCCCGGACAGGGCCAACAATGAGCAGTTCTTC
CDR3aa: CSATPPDRANNEQFF

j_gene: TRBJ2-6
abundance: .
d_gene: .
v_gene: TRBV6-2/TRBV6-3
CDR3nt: TGTGCCATACGTCGCCACCGTTCCCTCTCTGGGGCCAACGTCCTGACTTTC
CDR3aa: CAIRRHRSLSGANVLTF

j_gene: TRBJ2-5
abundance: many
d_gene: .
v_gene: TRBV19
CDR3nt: TGTGCCAGTAGTATGACCCGGGGGCGCCAAGAGACCCAGTACTTC
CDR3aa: CASSMTRGRQETQYF

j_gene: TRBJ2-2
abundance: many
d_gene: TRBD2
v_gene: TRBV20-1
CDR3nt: TGCAGTGCTAGGTTAGCGGGAGAGGACACCGGGGAGCTGTTTTTT
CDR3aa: CSARLAGEDTGELFF

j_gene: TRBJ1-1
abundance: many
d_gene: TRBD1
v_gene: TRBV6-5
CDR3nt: TGTGCCAGCAGTTACTCGATGGGCAGGGGGTACACTGAAGCTTTCTTT
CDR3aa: CASSYSMGRGYTEAFF

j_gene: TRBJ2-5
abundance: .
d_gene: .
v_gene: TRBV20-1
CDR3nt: TGCAGTGCTAGGGCTGCGGGCATGGGGGCCCAGTACTTC
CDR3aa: CSARAAGMGAQYF